Only a few counts were recorded for the clone carrying this T cell receptor beta chain. Antigen specificity is unknown. CDR1 and CDR2 (germline): MNHNS, SASEGT. This CDR3 has 15 amino acids. Trimming at V came to 7 bases and at J to 0 bases, leaving 8 bases not matched to a gene. The assay that was used to sequence DNA from cultured CD4+ T cells was the Oncomine TCR Beta short-read assay. One entry per CDR3 protein results from TCRdb running MiXCR on the PCR reads. This sample has 13,000 or so distinct CDR3 sequences, with roughly 30% found just once. Noted treatment: approximately 10-day PBMC culture with coronavirus spike peptide pools or control peptides (ViraFEST assay). Expanded clonotypes were found by TCR sequencing after peptide-pool stimulation (ViraFEST). These data come from a study of vaccination and CD4 T cells after COVID-19. Study-level points and caveats: There were relatively few convalescent patients studied, and there were no early post-infection timepoints.

Sequencing was done on a sample of CD4+ T cells from blood, cultured in vitro. The receptor was isolated from a human donor who had recovered from COVID-19. The chain has TRBV6-1 and TRBJ2-7; TRBD1 agrees at 8 bases. CDR3 loop: CASTPGQASSYEQYF. DNA of the CDR3: TGTGCCAGCACCCCGGGACAGGCGAGCTCCTACGAGCAGTACTTC.